A selection of T cell receptor beta chains follows, all from one sample in a study of OX40 agonist ivuxolimab in advanced cancers. Measured with immunoSEQ multiplex PCR; TCRdb has only the in-frame clones, and not every one. This repertoire shows tens of thousands of clones, roughly 81% found once; its top ten account for 4.7%. The starting material was CD4+ or CD8+ T cells sorted from blood, obtained in a trial of the OX40 agonist ivuxolimab. Every receptor here comes from an adult with an advanced solid tumor such as melanoma, head and neck, liver or kidney cancer. Each CDR3 is given without its conserved first and last residue. Fields, in order: J gene, V gene, CDR3 protein.

TRBJ2-2 TRBV6-5 ASSRGGPGGELF
TRBJ2-1 TRBV28 ASSLEGLGNEQF
TRBJ2-1 TRBV5-4 ASSFSTGSWGDEQF
TRBJ2-5 TRBV7-2 ASSISRGQEETQY
TRBJ2-3 TRBV5-1 ASSLGAEADTQY
TRBJ2-1 TRBV10-3 AIATGEIEDEQF
TRBJ2-7 TRBV7-2 ASSTLYEQY
TRBJ2-5 TRBV6-1 ASSGSGSRRETQY
TRBJ2-3 TRBV11-3 ASSLALAGGNSDTQY
TRBJ2-7 TRBV27 ASRRPGQEAEQY
TRBJ2-5 TRBV25-1 ASSESKALRLQETQY
- TRBV19 ASGGRDRVSGEQY
TRBJ1-2 TRBV18 ASSPESSDSGYGYT
TRBJ2-7 TRBV13 ASSPARDTDYEQY